This TCR beta chain was identified in a study of blood T cell repertoires in COVID-19 (dated by TCRdb to the early 2020s). With respect to the entire study: Samples from collaborators originated in the United States, Italy and Spain and spanned both the acute and convalescent phases of COVID-19. The material from the prospective study consisted of cDNA or gDNA derived from T cells, B-cell-depleted T cells, or PBMCs. The dataset comprised deeply sampled blood TCRbeta repertoires from subjects exposed to, actively infected with, or recovered from COVID-19. The repertoires were released in a freely available public database intended as a resource for research on the immune response to SARS-CoV-2. The samples were drawn from the first 160 participants of the ongoing ImmuneRACE study and from 950 to 1,500 subjects provided by 6 global collaborators. Nearly every sample came with metadata listing a de-identified subject ID, COVID-19 status, age in years and sex. Where available, HLA class I and class II types were taken from metadata supplied by the sample provider and were not determined by assay-based typing. On the study overall, not on this receptor specifically: The amount of clinical and demographic metadata varied by source and participant and was provided uncurated.

Each collaborating institution followed its own protocols to collect whole blood in K2EDTA tubes. For TCRbeta analysis, collaborators shipped samples in one of three forms: frozen whole blood, isolated PBMCs, or DNA extracted from either of those sample types. The CDR3 measures 16 amino acids from cysteine to phenylalanine. Solely the CDR3 DNA is kept, with 48 bases framed from the first base. Ends trimmed: V by 0 bases, J by 10 bases; bases unmatched to a gene: 6. Looking up the germline V gene yields CDR1 MNHEY and CDR2 SVGEGT. The immunoSEQ Assay, a bias-controlled multiplex PCR, was used to amplify TCRbeta CDR3 regions from genomic DNA. The original methods were these. The number of nucleated cells in each sample was estimated by amplification of reference gene primers within the assay. To quantify the absolute abundance of each unique TCRbeta CDR3 rearrangement, sequence reads were collapsed and filtered. For each sample, productive Simpson clonality was calculated as the square root of Simpson's diversity index across productive rearrangements. The immuneACCESS repertoire file appears here via TCRdb, limited to in-frame rearrangements. These files lack a portion of the clones; in checked studies, under half of the deficit traces to unresolved V genes, and the cause of the others is not known. Clonal size and the V and J genes are those of that table, whereas D and trimming came from the DNA. For this sample the table gives around 68,000 clones, of which roughly 80% were detected only once. About 16% of the sample lies in the top ten.

Comments on this clone: The antigen it recognizes is unknown. No much larger clone is present one base from it, and per-base qualities are unavailable.

This TCR derives from a man older than 75 with active COVID-19. This receptor chain uses TRBV6-2 or TRBV6-3 and TRBJ1-6; TRBD1 aligns with 10 central bases. The sample was peripheral blood. The DNA sequence is as follows: TGTGCCAGCAGTTACTCTGGGACAGGGGTTGGCTCACCCCTCCACTTT. Its amino acids are CASSYSGTGVGSPLHF.